Below are 9 T cell receptor beta chains sequenced from a single sample in a study of blood T cell repertoires in COVID-19. The assay was immunoSEQ multiplex PCR, and TCRdb's table has in-frame clones only and misses some. Of about 350,000 clones listed, more than 75% are singletons. Sequencing was done on a sample of peripheral blood. Every receptor here comes from a woman aged 45-65 years with COVID-19, enrolled during active disease.

V and J are TRBV29-1 and TRBJ2-5; 7 nucleotides line up with TRBD1. The CDR3 contains 11 residues. The ends lost 6 bases at V and 3 bases at J; junction bases unmatched: 1. Germline V gene lookup returns CDR1 SQVTM and CDR2 ANQGSEA. The CDR3 reads CSVGQKETQYF. The CDR3 nucleotides are TGCAGCGTGGGACAGAAAGAGACCCAGTACTTC.

This chain uses TRBV2 with TRBJ2-3, with D perhaps TRBD2 (6 bases). This CDR3 region has 17 residues. The germline V gene encodes CDR1 SNHLY and CDR2 FYNNEI. V lost 2 bases and J 0 bases, leaving 15 bases between the germline ends. CDR3 DNA sequence: TGTGCCAGCAGTGAAAACCTAGCGTCTTCTAGCACAGATACGCAGTATTTT. Its protein product is CASSENLASSSTDTQYF.

The chain combines TRBV7-9 with TRBJ2-2; TRBD1 matches 7 bases. Germline CDR1 and CDR2: SEHNR and FQNEAQ (reference sequence). The CDR3 has 16 amino acids. V shed 5 bases, J shed 1 base, and the junction held 7 bases outside the gene matches. The CDR3 DNA reads TGTGCCAGCAGCCTTAAGGGGGCTTTGAACACCGGGGAGCTGTTTTTT. It codes for CASSLKGALNTGELFF.

The V call is TRBV9, the J call TRBJ2-1; D might be TRBD1 (8 bases). This CDR3 has 16 residues. Trimming pared 0 bases from V and 8 bases from J, leaving 18 bases between. Germline V gene data show CDR1 as SGDLS and CDR2 as YYNGEE. The CDR3 loop is CASSVAGNRGGYEQFF. The CDR3 DNA follows: TGTGCCAGCAGCGTAGCAGGTAACAGGGGGGGATATGAGCAGTTCTTC.

V usage is TRBV4-2 and J usage is TRBJ1-2, with 8 bases identical to TRBD1. This CDR3 spans 14 amino acids. With 4 bases clipped from V and 5 bases from J, the junction kept 6 bases outside the gene matches. Germline loops: CDR1 LGHNA, CDR2 YNFKEQ. The CDR3 region has the DNA TGTGCCAGCAGCCCGGCAGGGGGCAGTTATGGCTACACCTTC. Its translation: CASSPAGGSYGYTF.

The chain has TRBV9 and TRBJ1-2, with 7 bases identical to TRBD1. The J segment lost 2 bases and the V segment lost 1 base, leaving 2 bases of the junction unmatched. Germline-derived CDR1 and CDR2 are SGDLS and YYNGEE. This CDR3 is 14 amino acids long. In DNA, the CDR3 is TGTGCCAGCAGCGTATTGGACAGGAACTATGGCTACACCTTC. It yields the protein CASSVLDRNYGYTF.

V gene TRBV7-9 combines with J gene TRBJ1-2; D is possibly TRBD1 (6 bases). Germline V CDR1 and CDR2: SEHNR, FQNEAQ (reference sequence). V dropped 0 bases and J dropped 3 bases, with 8 bases sitting between them. The CDR3 runs to 14 residues. The CDR3 loop is CASSLAGGYYGYTF. CDR3 sequence (DNA): TGTGCCAGCAGCTTAGCAGGGGGATACTATGGCTACACCTTC.

The chain couples TRBV11-1 to TRBJ2-7; weak D call: TRBD1 (6 bases). With 4 bases removed from V and 4 bases from J, the gap between germline ends came to 8 bases. Germline-derived CDR1 and CDR2 are SGHAT and FQDESV (reference sequence). The CDR3 runs 12 residues. This chain's CDR3 is CASSSQGYEQYF. The CDR3 DNA is TGTGCCAGCAGCTCACAGGGATACGAGCAGTACTTC.

Only a few counts were recorded for this clone. The CDR3 nucleotides read TGTGCCAGCAGCTTGGCCTCAGGGGTCAGCCACTACGAGCAGTACTTC. Protein sequence: CASSLASGVSHYEQYF. The chain has TRBV5-5 and TRBJ2-7, with D maybe TRBD1 (6 bases). Trimming took 0 bases from V and 3 from J, leaving 16 bases between them. The germline V gene has CDR1 SGHKS and CDR2 YYEKEE (reference sequence). This CDR3 spans 16 amino acids.